The 28 T cell receptor beta chains given below trace back to one sample, sequenced in a study of T-cell memory formation after mild COVID-19. TCRdb reprocessed the 5' RACE reads via MiXCR and lists one record per CDR3 protein. There are 470,000 or so distinct CDR3 sequences in the sample; 20% occur only once, and about 8.8% lies in the top ten. The sequencing sample was made of PBMCs or a T cell subset sorted from them (not recorded which). Receptor source: an adult woman who had mild COVID-19 (a few samples of this study predate the infection). Cell type and time point are not known.

The V call is TRBV5-1, the J call TRBJ2-5; D possibly corresponds to TRBD2 (5 bases). Trimming cost V 4 bases and J 0 bases, with 13 bases left between them. Germline V gives CDR1 SGHRS, CDR2 YFSETQ. The CDR3 totals 15 residues. The CDR3 nucleotides are TGCGCCAGCAGCCCTTCGGTCGGGGACCAAGAGACCCAGTACTTC. This gives the protein CASSPSVGDQETQYF. Filled out from reference TRBV5-1 and TRBJ2-5, the complete variable domain reads KAGVTQTPRYLIKTRGQQVTLSCSPISGHRSVSWYQQTPGQGLQFLFEYFSETQRNKGNFPGRFSGRQFSNSRSEMNVSTLELGDSALYLCASSPSVGDQETQYFGPGTRLLVL.

The chain uses TRBV9 and TRBJ1-1; no definite D call. The CDR3 sequence is 12 residues long. CDR1 is SGDLS and CDR2 is YYNGEE in the germline V gene. Trimming took 3 bases from V and 3 from J, leaving 6 bases between them. DNA for the CDR3: TGTGCCAGCAGCGCGGTCGACACTGAAGCTTTCTTT. This codes for CASSAVDTEAFF.

This clonotype appeared a few times. For the CDR3, the DNA is TGTGCCAGCACCCGGACTAGCGGATCCTACGAGCAGTACTTC. Encoded protein: CASTRTSGSYEQYF. The chain combines TRBV7-9 with TRBJ2-7; 10 bases agree with TRBD2. Germline CDR1 SEHNR, CDR2 FQNEAQ (reference sequence). The CDR3 has 14 amino acids. The ends lost 7 bases at V and 1 base at J; junction bases unmatched: 4.

The rearrangement joins TRBV15 to TRBJ2-5; TRBD2 matches 10 bases. Trimming at V came to 1 base and at J to 1 base, leaving 3 bases not matched to a gene. Germline V CDR1 and CDR2: LNHNV, YYDKDF (reference sequence). The CDR3 loop spans 16 amino acids. CDR3 in DNA: TGTGCCACCAGCAGAGCTCTAGCGGGAGCCCAAGAGACCCAGTACTTC. This encodes CATSRALAGAQETQYF.

This clonotype was counted ten times or more. The V and J genes are TRBV7-9 and TRBJ2-3, with TRBD2 identical over 10 bases. The CDR3 totals 16 residues. Germline values: CDR1 SEHNR, CDR2 FQNEAQ (reference sequence). The trim removed 4 bases at V and 4 bases at J, leaving 8 bases unmatched. The CDR3 nucleotides read TGTGCCAGCAGCTCAGATCCGGGACTAGCGCCAGATACGCAGTATTTT. The encoded protein is CASSSDPGLAPDTQYF.

This clonotype was detected a few times. The chain couples TRBV5-1 to TRBJ2-7; 7 bases align to TRBD2. Germline V gives CDR1 SGHRS, CDR2 YFSETQ. The CDR3 consists of 15 residues. The V segment lost 3 bases and the J segment 3 bases; nucleotides outside the gene matches: 9. CDR3: CASSSLREGLYEQYF. CDR3 DNA: TGCGCCAGCAGCTCGCTTAGGGAGGGGCTCTACGAGCAGTACTTC. The whole variable domain, remainder taken from reference TRBV5-1 and TRBJ2-7, is KAGVTQTPRYLIKTRGQQVTLSCSPISGHRSVSWYQQTPGQGLQFLFEYFSETQRNKGNFPGRFSGRQFSNSRSEMNVSTLELGDSALYLCASSSLREGLYEQYFGPGTRLTVT.

CDR3 sequence (DNA): TGCAGCGTTGAAGAAGCAGGTTACGAGCAGTACTTC. Its translation: CSVEEAGYEQYF. The chain carries TRBV29-1 and TRBJ2-7; D is uncertain. The CDR3 has 12 amino acids. Trimming cost V 0 bases and J 4 bases, with 7 bases left between them. Germline-derived CDR1 and CDR2 are SQVTM and ANQGSEA.

The rearrangement joins TRBV11-3 to TRBJ2-3, with TRBD2 identical over 7 bases. The CDR3 is 16 amino acids. Germline V CDR1 and CDR2: SGHNT, YENEEA. The J segment lost 2 bases and the V segment lost 3 bases, leaving 8 bases of the junction unmatched. The CDR3 is CASSLSGTTFTDTQYF. The DNA of the CDR3 is TGTGCCAGCAGCTTGTCCGGGACTACCTTCACAGATACGCAGTATTTT.

The chain couples TRBV5-1 to TRBJ1-4, with 7 bases fitting TRBD1. V lost 4 bases, J lost 3 bases, and 6 bases stayed unmatched. The CDR3 extends over 15 amino acids. Germline CDR1 SGHRS, CDR2 YFSETQ. The CDR3 here is CASSGRDRANEKLFF. CDR3 DNA: TGCGCCAGCAGCGGACGAGACAGGGCTAATGAAAAACTGTTTTTT.

The CDR3 DNA reads TGCGCCAGCAGCTTAAACCGGGCCACAGATACGCAGTATTTT. Translating gives CASSLNRATDTQYF. The chain couples TRBV5-1 to TRBJ2-3; D gene ambiguous. CDR3 length equals 14 residues. CDR1 SGHRS and CDR2 YFSETQ come from the germline V gene. Trimming pared 2 bases from V and 2 bases from J, leaving 9 bases between.

Only a few counts were recorded for this clonotype. The J gene is TRBJ2-3, the V gene TRBV2, with D possibly being TRBD2 (5 bases). V was pared by 3 bases and J by 2 bases, with 12 bases between. Germline CDR1 and CDR2: SNHLY and FYNNEI. This CDR3 is built from 15 residues. This chain's CDR3 is CASSEQSGYTDTQYF. The DNA of the CDR3 is TGTGCCAGCAGTGAGCAATCGGGGTACACAGATACGCAGTATTTT.

This clonotype has a handful of counts. V usage is TRBV2 and J usage is TRBJ2-2, with D tentatively TRBD1 (6 bases). Trimming removed 1 base from V and 6 bases from J, with 12 bases in between. This CDR3 is 15 amino acids long. Germline assignment: CDR1 SNHLY and CDR2 FYNNEI. CDR3 sequence reads: CASSEGRGRPGELFF. CDR3 coding DNA: TGTGCCAGCAGTGAAGGCAGGGGCCGGCCCGGGGAGCTGTTTTTT.

This clonotype was observed a handful of times. The chain carries TRBV20-1 and TRBJ1-5; 7 bases map to TRBD1. The CDR3 is 16 residues long. The germline gives CDR1 DFQATT, CDR2 SNEGSKA (reference sequence). The CDR3 nucleotides are TGCAGAGCCCGACAGGGAGAGTTTGATAGCAATCAGCCCCAGCATTTT. Protein: CRARQGEFDSNQPQHF.

This clonotype was detected many times. The J gene is TRBJ2-3, the V gene TRBV5-4; no reliable D call. This CDR3 spans 16 amino acids. Germline loops: CDR1 SGHNT, CDR2 YYREEE (reference sequence). Trimming took off 1 base at V and 5 bases at J, with 17 bases between the two ends. As DNA, the CDR3 is TGTGCCAGCAGCTTGAGACAATATTTGGGGTTAGATACGCAGTATTTT. It encodes CASSLRQYLGLDTQYF.

The CDR3 is CASSPFGWADNEQFF. The CDR3 nucleotides are TGTGCCAGCAGCCCTTTTGGATGGGCCGACAATGAGCAGTTCTTC. The rearrangement joins TRBV7-9 to TRBJ2-1; D uncertain. CDR3 length: 15 amino acids. The V and J ends lost 5 bases and 5 bases respectively, with 16 bases between them. Germline V gene data show CDR1 as SEHNR and CDR2 as FQNEAQ (reference sequence). Complete variable domain (other parts from reference TRBV7-9 and TRBJ2-1): DTGVSQNPRHKITKRGQNVTFRCDPISEHNRLYWYRQTLGQGPEFLTYFQNEAQLEKSRLLSDRFSAERPKGSFSTLEIQRTEQGDSAMYLCASSPFGWADNEQFFGPGTRLTVL.

This chain uses TRBV7-9 with TRBJ1-1, with D possibly TRBD1 on 5 matching bases. Germline-derived CDR1 and CDR2 are SEHNR and FQNEAQ (reference sequence). V shed 1 base and J shed 7 bases, with 16 bases lying between them. CDR3 length: 15 residues. CDR3 region: CASSLVQQASSEAFF. CDR3 DNA sequence: TGTGCCAGCAGCTTAGTCCAACAGGCTAGCAGTGAAGCTTTCTTT.

This clonotype has a handful of counts. The gene calls are TRBV12-3 or TRBV12-4 and TRBJ2-5; 13 nucleotides align to TRBD2. The CDR3 has 15 amino acids. Trimming removed 6 bases from V and 2 bases from J; junction bases left unmatched: 3. The CDR3 nucleotides are TGTGCCAGCAGGCCACTAGCGGGGGGGCAAGAGACCCAGTACTTC. Protein product: CASRPLAGGQETQYF.

This sequence joins TRBV12-3 or TRBV12-4 and TRBJ1-1; D is perhaps TRBD1 (6 bases). The CDR3 contains 15 residues. V lost 3 bases to trimming and J lost 2 bases, with 13 bases between them. The CDR3 here is CASSFFPRGNTEAFF. The CDR3 bases are TGTGCCAGCAGTTTTTTCCCCAGGGGAAACACTGAAGCTTTCTTT.

This clonotype was detected ten times or more. V is TRBV7-2 and J is TRBJ2-7; D may be TRBD1 (6 bases). V lost 2 bases, J lost 2 bases, and 16 bases lay in between. The CDR3 has 16 amino acids. Germline V gene sequence: CDR1 SGHTA, CDR2 FQGNSA. The CDR3 loop reads CASSLTPQGTTYEQYF. The CDR3 DNA reads TGTGCCAGCAGCTTAACGCCCCAGGGGACGACCTACGAGCAGTACTTC.

This chain connects TRBV29-1 to TRBJ2-7; tentatively, D is TRBD2 (5 bases). The length of the CDR3 is 13 residues. Germline CDR1 SQVTM, CDR2 ANQGSEA. Trimming shortened V by 7 bases and J by 4 bases, and 17 bases separated the two germline ends. Written as DNA, the CDR3 is TGCAGCGCCCAGACACCGAGGGATTACGAGCAGTACTTC. Its protein product is CSAQTPRDYEQYF.

At least ten counts were recorded for this clonotype. The chain employs TRBV24-1 and TRBJ2-3; D unclear. Germline V gene data show CDR1 as KGHDR and CDR2 as SFDVKD. The CDR3 covers 12 residues. The V gene lost 4 bases and the J gene lost 2 bases, with 3 bases spanning the gap. The CDR3 sequence is CATSELTDTQYF. In nucleotides, the CDR3 is TGTGCCACCAGTGAACTCACAGATACGCAGTATTTT.

The CDR3 coding sequence is TGTGCCAGCAGCAAGCCTCCACAGGGGAAGGGAGTTGAAAAACTGTTTTTT. As protein: CASSKPPQGKGVEKLFF. The chain has TRBV7-2 and TRBJ1-4; 7 bases line up with TRBD1. Germline CDR1 and CDR2: SGHTA and FQGNSA. This CDR3 spans 17 amino acids. V was pared by 5 bases and J by 7 bases, with 16 bases of the junction left unmatched. Full variable domain (remainder filled in from reference TRBV7-2 and TRBJ1-4): GAGVSQSPSNKVTEKGKDVELRCDPISGHTALYWYRQSLGQGLEFLIYFQGNSAPDKSGLPSDRFSAERTGGSVSTLTIQRTQQEDSAVYLCASSKPPQGKGVEKLFFGSGTQLSVL.

The DNA for the CDR3 is TGTGCCAGCAGCCCCTGGGGACAGGGGGCCGGGGAGACCCAGTACTTC. Translation: CASSPWGQGAGETQYF. V and J are TRBV7-6 and TRBJ2-5; 12 bases match TRBD1. From germline, CDR1 is SGHVS and CDR2 FNYEAQ. This CDR3 contains 16 residues. J gave up 5 bases and V 5 bases, and 9 bases lay outside the gene matches.

In its sample, this clonotype was seen a few times. This chain connects TRBV11-1 to TRBJ2-7; D may be TRBD1 (5 bases). CDR1 is SGHAT and CDR2 is FQDESV in the germline V gene (reference sequence). The CDR3 spans 13 residues. Trimming shortened V by 4 bases and J by 4 bases, and 11 bases separated the two germline ends. This chain's CDR3 is CASSSATEYEQYF. DNA of the CDR3: TGTGCCAGCAGCTCCGCGACAGAGTACGAGCAGTACTTC.

The V gene is TRBV7-2, the J gene TRBJ1-2; 9 nucleotides line up with TRBD1. The CDR3 length is 14 residues. J lost 6 bases, V lost 3 bases, and 5 bases had no gene match. Germline V gene data show CDR1 as SGHTA and CDR2 as FQGNSA. The CDR3 coding sequence is TGTGCCAGCAGCTTTAGGGACAGGGTTCATGGCTACACCTTC. Its protein is CASSFRDRVHGYTF. The complete variable domain, with remaining parts taken from reference TRBV7-2 and TRBJ1-2, reads GAGVSQSPSNKVTEKGKDVELRCDPISGHTALYWYRQSLGQGLEFLIYFQGNSAPDKSGLPSDRFSAERTGGSVSTLTIQRTQQEDSAVYLCASSFRDRVHGYTFGSGTRLTVV.

A single count supports this clonotype. The genes are TRBV5-1 and TRBJ1-2; possibly TRBD1 for D (5 bases). Trimming took off 4 bases at V and 2 bases at J, with 18 bases between the two ends. The CDR3 spans 16 residues. Looked up from germline, CDR1 is SGHRS and CDR2 is YFSETQ. The DNA for the CDR3 is TGCGCCAGCAGCCAAACCGGGACTGTCGACAACTATGGCTACACCTTC. This codes for CASSQTGTVDNYGYTF.

This clonotype was recorded a few times. The chain carries TRBV9 and TRBJ2-1; a possible D gene is TRBD2 (5 bases). Germline values: CDR1 SGDLS, CDR2 YYNGEE. The CDR3 loop spans 14 amino acids. V shed 0 bases and J shed 9 bases, with 13 bases lying between them. The chain's CDR3 is CASSVVSSSSEQFF. The DNA for the CDR3 is TGTGCCAGCAGCGTAGTCTCTAGCAGCAGTGAGCAGTTCTTC. Based on the CDR3 plus reference TRBV9 and TRBJ2-1, the full variable domain is DSGVTQTPKHLITATGQRVTLRCSPRSGDLSVYWYQQSLDQGLQFLIQYYNGEERAKGNILERFSAQQFPDLHSELNLSSLELGDSALYFCASSVVSSSSEQFFGPGTRLTVL.

The chain is built from TRBV20-1 and TRBJ2-7; no firm D call. The length of the CDR3 is 14 residues. Trimming removed 6 bases from V and 0 bases from J, with 15 bases in between. Germline V gives CDR1 DFQATT, CDR2 SNEGSKA (reference sequence). The CDR3 loop is CSAPNLHSSYEQYF. The CDR3 DNA sequence: TGCAGTGCACCGAACCTACACTCCTCCTACGAGCAGTACTTC.